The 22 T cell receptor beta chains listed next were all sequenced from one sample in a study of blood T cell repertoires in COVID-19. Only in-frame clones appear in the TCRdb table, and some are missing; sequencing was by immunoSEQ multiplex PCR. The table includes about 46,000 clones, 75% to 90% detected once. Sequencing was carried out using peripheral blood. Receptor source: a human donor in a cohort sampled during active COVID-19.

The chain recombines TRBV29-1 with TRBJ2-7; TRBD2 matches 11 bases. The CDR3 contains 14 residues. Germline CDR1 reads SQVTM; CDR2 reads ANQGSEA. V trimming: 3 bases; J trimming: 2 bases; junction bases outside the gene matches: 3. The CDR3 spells CSVELAGGTYEQYF. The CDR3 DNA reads TGCAGCGTTGAGTTAGCGGGAGGGACCTACGAGCAGTACTTC.

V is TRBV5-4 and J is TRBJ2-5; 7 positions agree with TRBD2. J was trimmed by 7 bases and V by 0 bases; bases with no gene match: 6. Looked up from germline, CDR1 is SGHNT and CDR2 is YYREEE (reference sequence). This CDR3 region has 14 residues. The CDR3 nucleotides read TGTGCCAGCAGCTTGGGGCGGGAGCGGGCGACCCAGTACTTC. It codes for CASSLGRERATQYF.

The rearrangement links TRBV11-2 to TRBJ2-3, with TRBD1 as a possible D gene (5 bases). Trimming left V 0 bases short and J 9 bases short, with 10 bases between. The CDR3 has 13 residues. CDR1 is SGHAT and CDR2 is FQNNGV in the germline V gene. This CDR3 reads CASSLEGVGTQYF. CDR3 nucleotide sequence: TGTGCCAGCAGCTTAGAAGGGGTAGGGACGCAGTATTTT. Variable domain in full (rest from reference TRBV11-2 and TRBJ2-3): EAGVAQSPRYKIIEKRQSVAFWCNPISGHATLYWYQQILGQGPKLLIQFQNNGVVDDSQLPKDRFSAERLKGVDSTLKIQPAKLEDSAVYLCASSLEGVGTQYFGPGTRLTVL.

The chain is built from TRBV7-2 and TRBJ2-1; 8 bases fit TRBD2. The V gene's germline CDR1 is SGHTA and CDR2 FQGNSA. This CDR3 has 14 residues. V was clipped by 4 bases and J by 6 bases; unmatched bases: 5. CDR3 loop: CASSSPAGGNEQFF. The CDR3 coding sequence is TGTGCCAGCAGCTCCCCGGCGGGGGGCAATGAGCAGTTCTTC. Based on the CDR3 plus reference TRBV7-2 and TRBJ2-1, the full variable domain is GAGVSQSPSNKVTEKGKDVELRCDPISGHTALYWYRQSLGQGLEFLIYFQGNSAPDKSGLPSDRFSAERTGGSVSTLTIQRTQQEDSAVYLCASSSPAGGNEQFFGPGTRLTVL.

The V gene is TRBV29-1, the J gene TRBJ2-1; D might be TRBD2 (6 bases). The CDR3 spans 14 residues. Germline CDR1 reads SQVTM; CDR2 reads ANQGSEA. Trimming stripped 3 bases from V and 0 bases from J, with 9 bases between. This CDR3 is CSVDAGSSYNEQFF. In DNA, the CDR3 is TGCAGCGTTGACGCGGGGAGCTCCTACAATGAGCAGTTCTTC.

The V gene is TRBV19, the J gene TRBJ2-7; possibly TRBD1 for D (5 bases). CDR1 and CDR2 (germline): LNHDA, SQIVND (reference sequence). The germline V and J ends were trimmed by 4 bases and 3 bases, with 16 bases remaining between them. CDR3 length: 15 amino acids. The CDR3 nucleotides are TGTGCCAGTAGTAATGGACGGACAAGCTACTACGAGCAGTACTTC. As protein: CASSNGRTSYYEQYF.

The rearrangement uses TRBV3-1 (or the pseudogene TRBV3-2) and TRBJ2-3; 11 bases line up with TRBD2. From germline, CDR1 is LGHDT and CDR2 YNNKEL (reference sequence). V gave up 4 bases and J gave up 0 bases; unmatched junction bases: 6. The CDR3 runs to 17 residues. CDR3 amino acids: CASSRRTSGPSTDTQYF. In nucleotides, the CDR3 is TGTGCCAGCAGCCGGAGGACTAGCGGGCCCAGCACAGATACGCAGTATTTT.

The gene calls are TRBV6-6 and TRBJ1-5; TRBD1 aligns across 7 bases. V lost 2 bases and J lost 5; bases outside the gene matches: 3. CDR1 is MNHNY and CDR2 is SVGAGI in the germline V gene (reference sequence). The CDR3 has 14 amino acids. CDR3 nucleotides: TGTGCCAGCAGTTACGGGACAGAATATCAGCCCCAGCATTTT. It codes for CASSYGTEYQPQHF.

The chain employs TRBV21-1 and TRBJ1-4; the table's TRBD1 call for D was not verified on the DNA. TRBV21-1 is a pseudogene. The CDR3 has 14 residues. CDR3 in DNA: TGTGCCAGCAGCAACAGGGCAACTAATGAAAAACTGTTTTTT. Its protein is CASSNRATNEKLFF.

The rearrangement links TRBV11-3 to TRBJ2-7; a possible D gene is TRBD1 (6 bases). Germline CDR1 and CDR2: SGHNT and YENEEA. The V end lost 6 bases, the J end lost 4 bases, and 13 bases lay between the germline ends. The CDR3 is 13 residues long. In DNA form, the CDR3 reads TGTGCCAGCAGTCGTACACAGGGTTACGAGCAGTACTTC. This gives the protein CASSRTQGYEQYF.

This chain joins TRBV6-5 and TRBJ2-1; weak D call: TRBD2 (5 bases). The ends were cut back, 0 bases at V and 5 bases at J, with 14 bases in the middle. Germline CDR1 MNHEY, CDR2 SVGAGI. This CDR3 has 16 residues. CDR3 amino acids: CASSYSWRAANNEQFF. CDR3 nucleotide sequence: TGTGCCAGCAGTTACTCGTGGCGAGCGGCGAACAATGAGCAGTTCTTC.

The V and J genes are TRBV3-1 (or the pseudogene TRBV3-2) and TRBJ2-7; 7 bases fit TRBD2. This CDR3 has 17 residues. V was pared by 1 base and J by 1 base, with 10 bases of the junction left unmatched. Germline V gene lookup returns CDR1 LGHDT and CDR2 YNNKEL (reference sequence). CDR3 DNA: TGTGCCAGCAGCCAAGTTGCGGGTCTAGCGGATTCCTACGAGCAGTACTTC. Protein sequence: CASSQVAGLADSYEQYF.

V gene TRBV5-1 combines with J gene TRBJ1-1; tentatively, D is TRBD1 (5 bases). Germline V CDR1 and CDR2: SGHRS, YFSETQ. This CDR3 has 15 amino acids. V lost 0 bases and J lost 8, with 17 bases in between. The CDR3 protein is CASSLAGLGSAEAFF. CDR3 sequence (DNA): TGCGCCAGCAGCTTGGCAGGGCTCGGTTCTGCAGAAGCTTTCTTT.

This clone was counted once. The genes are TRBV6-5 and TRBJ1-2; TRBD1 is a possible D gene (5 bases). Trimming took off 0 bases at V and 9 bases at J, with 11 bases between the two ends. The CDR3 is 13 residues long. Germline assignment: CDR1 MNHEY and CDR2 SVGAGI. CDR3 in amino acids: CASSYSPGMSYTF. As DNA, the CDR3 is TGTGCCAGCAGTTACTCGCCAGGGATGAGCTACACCTTC.

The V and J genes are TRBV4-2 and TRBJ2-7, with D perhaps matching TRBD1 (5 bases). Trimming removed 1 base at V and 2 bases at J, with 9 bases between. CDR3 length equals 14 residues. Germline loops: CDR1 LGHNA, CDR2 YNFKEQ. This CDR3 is CASSQGDRAYEQYF. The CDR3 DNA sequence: TGTGCCAGCAGCCAAGGAGACAGAGCCTACGAGCAGTACTTC.

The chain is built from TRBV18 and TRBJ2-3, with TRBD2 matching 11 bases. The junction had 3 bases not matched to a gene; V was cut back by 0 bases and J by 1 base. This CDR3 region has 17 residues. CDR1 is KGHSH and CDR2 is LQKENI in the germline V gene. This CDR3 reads CASSPPELAGGTDTQYF. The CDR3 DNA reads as TGTGCCAGCTCACCACCGGAACTAGCGGGGGGCACAGATACGCAGTATTTT.

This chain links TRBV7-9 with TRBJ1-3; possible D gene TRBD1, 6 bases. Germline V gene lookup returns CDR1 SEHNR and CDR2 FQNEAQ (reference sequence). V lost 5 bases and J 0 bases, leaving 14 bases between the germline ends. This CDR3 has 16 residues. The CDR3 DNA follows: TGTGCCAGCAGCCCCGAGGGGGGGAACTCTGGAAACACCATATATTTT. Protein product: CASSPEGGNSGNTIYF.

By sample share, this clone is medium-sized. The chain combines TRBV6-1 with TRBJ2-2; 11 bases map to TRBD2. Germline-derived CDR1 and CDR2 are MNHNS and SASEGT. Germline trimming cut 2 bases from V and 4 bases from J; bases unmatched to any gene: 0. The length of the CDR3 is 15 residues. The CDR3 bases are TGTGCCAGCAGTGAAACTAGCGGGAGCACCGGGGAGCTGTTTTTT. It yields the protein CASSETSGSTGELFF.

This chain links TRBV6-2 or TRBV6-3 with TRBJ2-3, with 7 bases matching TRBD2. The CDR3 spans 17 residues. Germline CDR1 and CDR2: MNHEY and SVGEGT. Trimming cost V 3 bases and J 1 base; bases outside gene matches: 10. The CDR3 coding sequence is TGTGCCAGCAGTTATAGGGGACTACCGAAGCGCACAGATACGCAGTATTTT. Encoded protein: CASSYRGLPKRTDTQYF.

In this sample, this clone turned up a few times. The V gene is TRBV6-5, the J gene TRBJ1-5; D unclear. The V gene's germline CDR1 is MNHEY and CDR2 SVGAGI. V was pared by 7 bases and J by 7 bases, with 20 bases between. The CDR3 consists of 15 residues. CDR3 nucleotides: TGTGCCAGCACAACCGTTGGGAGGGCTGAACAGCCCCAGCATTTT. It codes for CASTTVGRAEQPQHF.

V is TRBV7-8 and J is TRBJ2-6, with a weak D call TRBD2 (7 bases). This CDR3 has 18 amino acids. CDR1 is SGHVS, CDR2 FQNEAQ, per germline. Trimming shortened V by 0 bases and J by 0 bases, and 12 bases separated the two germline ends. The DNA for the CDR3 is TGTGCCAGCAGCTTAGCGCTAGGGGGGGGCTCTGGGGCCAACGTCCTGACTTTC. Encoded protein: CASSLALGGGSGANVLTF.

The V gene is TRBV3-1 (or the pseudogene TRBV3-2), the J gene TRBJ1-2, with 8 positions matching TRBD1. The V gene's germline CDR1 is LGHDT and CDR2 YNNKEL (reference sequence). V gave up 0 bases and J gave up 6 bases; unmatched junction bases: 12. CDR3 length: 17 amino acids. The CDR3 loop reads CASSQDLVAGGMDGYTF. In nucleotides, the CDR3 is TGTGCCAGCAGCCAAGATCTTGTGGCAGGGGGCATGGATGGCTACACCTTC.